Each of the 12 T cell receptor beta chains below was sequenced from the same sample in a study of control samples from healthy donors and cancer patients. The repertoire was sequenced with immunoSEQ multiplex PCR; TCRdb's copy has only in-frame clones and lacks some. The sample has around 140,000 clones; 85% to 90% are singletons. Sequencing was performed on PBMCs. The receptors originated from a man in his fifties with head and neck cancer.

This rearrangement joins TRBV18 to TRBJ2-3; D perhaps matches TRBD2 (6 bases). This CDR3 is built from 15 residues. Germline V lookup: CDR1 KGHSH, CDR2 LQKENI. Trimming left V 3 bases short and J 5 bases short, with 15 bases between. CDR3: CASSPTTGVEDTQYF. The CDR3 DNA reads TGTGCCAGCTCACCCACGACGGGGGTTGAAGATACGCAGTATTTT.

Here the CDR3 reads CASSQDQSLGPGDSPLHF. The CDR3 DNA sequence: TGCGCCAGCAGCCAAGATCAGTCGCTGGGCCCCGGAGATTCACCCCTCCACTTT. This chain uses TRBV4-1 with TRBJ1-6; D not certain. Germline V gene data show CDR1 as MGHRA and CDR2 as YSYEKL. Trimming left V 0 bases short and J 8 bases short, with 20 bases between. The CDR3 loop spans 18 amino acids.

In nucleotides, the CDR3 is TGTGCCAGCAGTTTGCTGGCGGGAGGCCTCAATGAGCAGTTCTTC. Encoded protein: CASSLLAGGLNEQFF. The chain joins TRBV28 to TRBJ2-1, with 8 bases matching TRBD2. Germline CDR1 reads MDHEN; CDR2 reads SYDVKM. There are 15 residues in the CDR3. Trimming at V came to 3 bases and at J to 6 bases, leaving 7 bases not matched to a gene.

V gene TRBV5-1 combines with J gene TRBJ1-2; 8 nucleotides agree with TRBD1. The V gene's germline CDR1 is SGHRS and CDR2 YFSETQ. J lost 5 bases, V lost 4 bases, and 10 bases had no gene match. There are 15 residues in the CDR3. CDR3 in amino acids: CASSTGTGGGYGYTF. The CDR3 nucleotides are TGCGCCAGCAGCACCGGGACAGGCGGAGGGTATGGCTACACCTTC.

This chain connects TRBV9 to TRBJ2-1; 8 nucleotides match TRBD2. Germline V lookup: CDR1 SGDLS, CDR2 YYNGEE. The CDR3 length is 17 residues. V lost 0 bases to trimming and J lost 4 bases; unmatched junction nucleotides: 9. In DNA form, the CDR3 reads TGTGCCAGCAGCGTAGGAGCGGGGGCCAATCTTTACAATGAGCAGTTCTTC. Residues: CASSVGAGANLYNEQFF.

The chain employs TRBV4-2 and TRBJ2-5; D is perhaps TRBD1 or TRBD2 (6 bases each). Looked up from germline, CDR1 is LGHNA and CDR2 is YNFKEQ. CDR3 length equals 14 residues. Trimming removed 1 base from V and 1 base from J, with 7 bases in between. This CDR3 is CASSQAGAQETQYF. In nucleotides, the CDR3 is TGTGCCAGCAGCCAAGCGGGGGCCCAAGAGACCCAGTACTTC.

The chain employs TRBV3-1 (or the pseudogene TRBV3-2) and TRBJ2-2, with TRBD1 matching over 7 bases. The CDR3 contains 19 residues. The germline gives CDR1 LGHDT, CDR2 YNNKEL (reference sequence). V gave up 1 base and J gave up 3 bases; unmatched junction bases: 14. DNA of the CDR3: TGTGCCAGCAGCCAAGGAAATGCGACAGGGCCCAGCTACACCGGGGAGCTGTTTTTT. Translating it yields CASSQGNATGPSYTGELFF.

V and J are TRBV11-2 and TRBJ2-3, with D perhaps TRBD1 (6 bases). CDR1 is SGHAT, CDR2 FQNNGV, per germline. CDR3 length: 14 amino acids. V was cut by 5 bases and J by 7 bases, with 16 bases left in between. The CDR3 loop reads CASSPPPTGHTQYF. The CDR3 DNA follows: TGTGCCAGCAGCCCGCCCCCTACAGGGCATACGCAGTATTTT.

The V gene is TRBV5-4, the J gene TRBJ2-7; 12 positions agree with TRBD2. Trimming at V came to 7 bases and at J to 12 bases, leaving 11 bases not matched to a gene. This CDR3 is 13 amino acids long. Germline assignment: CDR1 SGHNT and CDR2 YYREEE (reference sequence). CDR3 region: CASSEGLAGAAYF. For the CDR3, the DNA is TGTGCCAGCTCCGAGGGACTAGCGGGCGCCGCGTACTTC.

This clone was detected only once. The chain joins TRBV18 to TRBJ1-6; 8 bases fit TRBD1. Unmatched junction bases numbered 7, after V lost 6 bases and J lost 0 bases. Per germline, CDR1 KGHSH and CDR2 LQKENI. This CDR3 has 17 residues. The CDR3 DNA follows: TGTGCCAGCTCCCCAGGCGGGACAGGCTCCTATAATTCACCCCTCCACTTT. This gives the protein CASSPGGTGSYNSPLHF.

V usage is TRBV5-6 and J usage is TRBJ2-7; D is unresolved. The CDR3 has 13 residues. The V end lost 0 bases, the J end lost 4 bases, and 8 bases lay between the germline ends. The germline CDR1 and CDR2 sequences are SGHDT and YYEEEE. CDR3 nucleotides: TGTGCCAGCAGCTTGGGGTCATTGTACGAGCAGTACTTC. It translates to CASSLGSLYEQYF.

In DNA, the CDR3 is TGCAGCGTTCGTAGCGGGGGCACAGATACGCAGTATTTT. Amino acid sequence: CSVRSGGTDTQYF. The V call is TRBV29-1, the J call TRBJ2-3; 8 bases agree with TRBD2. J was trimmed by 1 base and V by 5 bases; bases with no gene match: 2. The CDR3 has 13 amino acids. From germline, CDR1 is SQVTM and CDR2 ANQGSEA.